The 2 T cell receptor beta chains below all came from one sample that was sequenced in a study of blood T cell repertoires in COVID-19. The data were produced by immunoSEQ multiplex PCR, yet TCRdb's version contains in-frame clones alone and is incomplete. The sample includes around 60,000 clones, roughly 88% of them seen just once. The sequenced sample consisted of peripheral blood. Receptors were obtained from a man aged 65-85 years with acute or convalescent COVID-19.

The CDR3: CASSIARNSNQPQHF. The CDR3 DNA reads as TGTGCCAGTAGTATAGCCAGAAATAGCAATCAGCCCCAGCATTTT. The genes are TRBV19 and TRBJ1-5; D remains unclear. CDR3 length equals 15 residues. V was clipped by 1 base and J by 0 bases, with 7 bases between them. CDR1 LNHDA and CDR2 SQIVND come from the germline V gene (reference sequence).

This rearrangement joins TRBV4-2 to TRBJ2-1; TRBD1 agrees at 7 bases. Unmatched junction bases numbered 9, after V lost 3 bases and J lost 10 bases. Germline assignment: CDR1 LGHNA and CDR2 YNFKEQ. The CDR3 runs 14 residues. The DNA of the CDR3 is TGTGCCAGCAGCCATGAAGGACAGGCGGTGGAGCAGTTCTTC. Its protein product is CASSHEGQAVEQFF.